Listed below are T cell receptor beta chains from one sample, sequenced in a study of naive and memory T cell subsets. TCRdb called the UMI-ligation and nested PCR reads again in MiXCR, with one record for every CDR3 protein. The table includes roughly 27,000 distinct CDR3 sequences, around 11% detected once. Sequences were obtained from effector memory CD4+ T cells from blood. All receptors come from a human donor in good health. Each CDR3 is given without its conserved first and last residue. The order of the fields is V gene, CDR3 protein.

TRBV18,ASSPPGGTGEKLF
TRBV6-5,ATQFGTGETQY
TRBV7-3,ASSATRHSPLH
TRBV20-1,SAEVPGLRVRETQY
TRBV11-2,ASSLVVPYGYT
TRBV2,ASGQGSLFDTQY
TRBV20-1,SARQANTEAF
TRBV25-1,ASSESTPGVGSSYEQY
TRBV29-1,SVTGPEITGELF
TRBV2,ASSARWTGELF
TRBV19,ASSPAGYSGGESRTQY
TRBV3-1,ASSLEGGIGGNSPLH
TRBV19,ATATGYLETQY